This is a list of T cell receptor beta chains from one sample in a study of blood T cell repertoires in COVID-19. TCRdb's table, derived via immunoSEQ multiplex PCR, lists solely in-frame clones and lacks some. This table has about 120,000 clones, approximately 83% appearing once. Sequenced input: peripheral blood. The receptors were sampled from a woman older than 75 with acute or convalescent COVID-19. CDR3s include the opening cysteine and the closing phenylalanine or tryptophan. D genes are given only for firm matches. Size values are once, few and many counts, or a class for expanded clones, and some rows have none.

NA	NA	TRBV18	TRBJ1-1	CASSPARGTEAFF	TGTGCCAGCTCACCTGCGCGGGGGACTGAAGCTTTCTTT
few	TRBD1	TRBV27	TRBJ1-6	CASSPGTGANSPLHF	TGTGCCAGCAGTCCGGGGACAGGGGCTAATTCACCCCTCCACTTT
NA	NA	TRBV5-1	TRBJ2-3	CASSLTGYTDTQYF	TGCGCCAGCAGCTTGACGGGGTACACAGATACGCAGTATTTT
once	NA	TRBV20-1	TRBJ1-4	CSASGQTNEKLFF	TGCAGTGCTAGTGGTCAGACTAATGAAAAACTGTTTTTT
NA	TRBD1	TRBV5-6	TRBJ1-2	CASSLRDSNYGYTF	TGTGCCAGCAGCTTGCGGGACAGTAACTATGGCTACACCTTC
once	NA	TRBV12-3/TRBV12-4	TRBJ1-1	CASSLLSHTEAFF	TGTGCCAGCAGTTTACTATCGCACACTGAAGCTTTCTTT
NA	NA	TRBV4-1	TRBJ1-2	CASSQDREKNGYTF	TGCGCCAGCAGCCAAGATCGGGAAAAGAATGGCTACACCTTC
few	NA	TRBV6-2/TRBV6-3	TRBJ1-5	CASSWVGQINQPQHF	TGTGCCAGCAGTTGGGTCGGACAGATCAATCAGCCCCAGCATTTT
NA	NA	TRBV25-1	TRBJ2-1	CASSDPQKQFF	TGTGCCAGCAGTGACCCCCAAAAGCAGTTCTTC
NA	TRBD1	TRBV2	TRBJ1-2	CASARVGQGYGYTF	TGTGCCAGCGCTCGAGTGGGACAGGGCTATGGCTACACCTTC
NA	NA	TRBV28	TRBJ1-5	CATASPRGQPQHF	TGTGCCACCGCTAGCCCCCGGGGTCAGCCCCAGCATTTT
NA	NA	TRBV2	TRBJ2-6	CASSEVGPNVLTF	TGTGCCAGCAGTGAAGTGGGCCCGAACGTCCTGACTTTC
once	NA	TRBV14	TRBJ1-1	CASSQDDWWEDTEAFF	TGTGCCAGCAGCCAAGATGATTGGTGGGAGGACACTGAAGCTTTCTTT
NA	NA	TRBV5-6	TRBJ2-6	CASSPRHFSGANVLTF	TGTGCCAGCAGCCCTCGACACTTTTCTGGGGCCAACGTCCTGACTTTC
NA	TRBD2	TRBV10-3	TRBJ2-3	CAIGDAAGVRDTQYF	TGTGCCATCGGTGATGCTGCGGGGGTAAGGGATACGCAGTATTTT
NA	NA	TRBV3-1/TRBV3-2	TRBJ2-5	CASSQEGWGPNF	TGTGCCAGCAGCCAAGAGGGATGGGGGCCGAACTTC
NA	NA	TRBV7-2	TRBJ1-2	CASSSRQYLPSDGYTF	TGTGCCAGCAGCTCAAGACAGTACCTCCCGAGTGATGGCTACACCTTC
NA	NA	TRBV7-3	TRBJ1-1	CASRRTVNTEAFF	TGTGCCAGCAGGCGGACAGTTAACACTGAAGCTTTCTTT
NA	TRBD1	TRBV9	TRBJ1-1	CASSRIPQGRWGTEAFF	TGTGCCAGCAGTCGAATCCCACAGGGGAGGTGGGGTACTGAAGCTTTCTTT
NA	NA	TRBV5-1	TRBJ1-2	CASSLALGGVYSGGYTF	TGCGCCAGCAGCTTGGCCTTGGGAGGGGTTTATAGCGGCGGCTACACCTTC
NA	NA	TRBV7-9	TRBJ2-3	CASSFPVFGRGFQYF	TGTGCCAGCAGCTTTCCAGTCTTTGGGAGGGGGTTTCAGTATTTT
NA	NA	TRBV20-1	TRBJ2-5	CSASKAGAHLQETQYF	TGCAGTGCTAGTAAGGCGGGGGCCCACCTTCAAGAGACCCAGTACTTC
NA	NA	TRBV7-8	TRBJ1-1	CASSLGEQVNTEAFF	TGTGCCAGCAGCTTAGGGGAACAGGTAAACACTGAAGCTTTCTTT
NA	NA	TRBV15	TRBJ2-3	CATSRGGSPSTDTQYF	TGTGCCACCAGCAGAGGAGGCAGCCCTAGCACAGATACGCAGTATTTT
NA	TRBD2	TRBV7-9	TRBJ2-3	CASSSSGGGDTQYF	TGTGCCAGCAGCTCTAGCGGGGGGGGAGATACGCAGTATTTT
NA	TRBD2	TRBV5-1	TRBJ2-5	CASSPGIAGGPQETQYF	TGCGCCAGCAGTCCCGGGATCGCGGGGGGGCCCCAAGAGACCCAGTACTTC
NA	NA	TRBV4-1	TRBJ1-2	CASSQASANYGYTF	TGCGCCAGCAGCCAAGCGTCCGCTAACTATGGCTACACCTTC
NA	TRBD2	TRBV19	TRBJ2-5	CASRRTSGGEGGSETQYF	TGTGCCAGTAGACGGACTAGCGGGGGGGAGGGTGGTTCAGAGACCCAGTACTTC
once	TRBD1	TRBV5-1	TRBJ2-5	CASSSTLAGQGSETQYF	TGCGCCAGCAGCTCAACCCTTGCCGGACAGGGTAGTGAGACCCAGTACTTC
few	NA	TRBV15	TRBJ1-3	CATSTRTAGNTIYF	TGTGCCACCAGCACGCGGACTGCAGGAAACACCATATATTTT
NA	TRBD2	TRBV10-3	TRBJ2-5	CAISAAGGQETQYF	TGTGCCATCAGTGCGGCGGGGGGGCAGGAGACCCAGTACTTC
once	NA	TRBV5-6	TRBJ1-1	CASSLLYGTEAFF	TGTGCCAGCAGCCTCCTATATGGCACTGAAGCTTTCTTT
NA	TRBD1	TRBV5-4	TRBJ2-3	CASTRTGADTQYF	TGTGCCAGCACCCGGACAGGGGCAGATACGCAGTATTTT
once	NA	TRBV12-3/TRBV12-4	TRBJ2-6	CASNRGGANVLTF	TGTGCCAGCAATCGAGGAGGGGCCAACGTCCTGACTTTC
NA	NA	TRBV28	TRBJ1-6	CASAVTGPSPLHF	TGTGCCAGCGCCGTTACAGGCCCATCACCCCTCCACTTT
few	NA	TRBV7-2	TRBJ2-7	CASSTLQGYEQYF	TGTGCCAGCAGCACCTTACAGGGATACGAGCAGTACTTC
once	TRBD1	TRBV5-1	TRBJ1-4	CASSQDRPTNEKLFF	TGCGCCAGCAGCCAGGACAGGCCAACTAATGAAAAACTGTTTTTT
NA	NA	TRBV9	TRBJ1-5	CASSVGQGVEPQHF	TGTGCCAGCAGCGTAGGGCAGGGTGTGGAGCCCCAGCATTTT
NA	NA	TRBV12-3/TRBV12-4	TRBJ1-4	CASSLRGNEKLFF	TGTGCCAGCAGTTTGCGGGGGAATGAAAAACTGTTTTTT
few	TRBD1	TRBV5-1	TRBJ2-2	CASSPPGGQGIGELFF	TGCGCCAGCAGCCCACCCGGGGGACAGGGGATCGGGGAGCTGTTTTTT
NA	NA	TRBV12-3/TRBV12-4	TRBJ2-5	CASSRTAETQYF	TGTGCCAGCAGCCGGACAGCGGAGACCCAGTACTTC
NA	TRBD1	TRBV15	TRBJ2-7	CATSIGQGPYEQYF	TGTGCCACCAGCATTGGACAGGGACCCTACGAGCAGTACTTC
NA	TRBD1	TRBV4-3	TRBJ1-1	CASSNAPGQGLVNTEAFF	TGCGCCAGCAGCAACGCCCCGGGACAGGGGCTGGTGAACACTGAAGCTTTCTTT
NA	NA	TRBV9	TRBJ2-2	CASSEGSGELFF	TGTGCCAGCAGCGAGGGGTCCGGGGAGCTGTTTTTT
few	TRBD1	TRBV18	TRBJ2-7	CASSPTGAYEQYF	TGTGCCAGCTCACCGACAGGGGCCTACGAGCAGTACTTC
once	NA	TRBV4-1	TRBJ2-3	CASSHPDTGISSTDTQYF	TGCGCCAGCAGCCACCCAGACACAGGGATCTCTAGCACAGATACGCAGTATTTT